The following is a T cell receptor beta chain sequence with its context. Original data processing: Estimation of nucleated cell counts relied on the amplification of reference gene primers. Some clones are missing from TCRdb's copy, which holds only in-frame ones; the method was immunoSEQ multiplex PCR. That table supplies the V and J calls and clone size; D and trimming were determined from the DNA. In the table there are 40,000 to 60,000 clones, 79% of which are singletons. Trimming shortened V by 0 bases and J by 6 bases, and 14 bases separated the two germline ends. From germline, CDR1 is SGDLS and CDR2 YYNGEE. There are 15 residues in the CDR3. The data are from a study of blood T cell repertoires in COVID-19. Across the study: The samples span acute and convalescent COVID-19 from the United States, Italy and Spain.

Sequencing input: peripheral blood. This chain links TRBV9 with TRBJ2-3, with D possibly TRBD2 on 6 matching bases. The receptor was isolated from a man between 65 and 79 years old with acute or convalescent COVID-19. The CDR3 spells CASSVVDKRADTQYF. CDR3 coding DNA: TGTGCCAGCAGCGTAGTGGACAAGCGGGCGGATACGCAGTATTTT.